This T cell receptor (beta chain) was found in a study of T cells in Graves' hyperthyroidism and ophthalmopathy. The study, taken as a whole, reports: The model forecast ophthalmopathy, anticipating it by a median around 6.5 months before onset. Blood samples included most of the expanded thyroid clonotypes exceeding 0.001.

TCR beta CDR3 regions were amplified from RNA. An initial round of RT-PCR targeting the TCR CDR3 relied on the HTBI primer set. TCRdb ran MiXCR on the multiplex PCR reads and lists one entry per CDR3 protein. The sample lists roughly 380,000 distinct CDR3 sequences, approximately 18% occurring once. Uncontrolled infection, other autoimmune disease, pregnancy or lactation led to exclusion. This clonotype has at least ten counts. The antigen remains undetermined. Just one base apart from a much larger clone, this may be a read error. Looked up from germline, CDR1 is MNHNS and CDR2 is SASEGT. The CDR3 covers 14 residues. V lost 1 base, J lost 6 bases, and 0 bases stayed unmatched.

Sequencing used blood. The rearrangement joins TRBV6-1 to TRBJ2-2; the match to TRBD1 covers 9 bases. The sequence came from a woman in her thirties or forties with Graves' ophthalmopathy. The CDR3 nucleotides read TGTGCCAGCAGTGAAGGGACAGGGGCCGGGGAGCTGTTTTTT. This sequence encodes CASSEGTGAGELFF.